This TCR beta chain was recorded in a study of regulatory T cells in long-lasting Graves disease. The time point: persistent/refractory GD, antithyroid drugs over 5 years with positive TRAb. Following extraction of RNA from PBMCs, that RNA was used to make the TCR library. This CDR3 is 14 amino acids long. The V end was cut by 0 bases, the J end by 5 bases, with 12 bases between. The germline V gene encodes CDR1 SGHRS and CDR2 YFSETQ. Construction of the TCR beta libraries employed iRepertoire HTBI primers in conjunction with Arm-PCR of CDR3 regions. TCRdb reprocessed the multiplex PCR reads via MiXCR and lists one record per CDR3 protein. Of about 470,000 distinct CDR3 sequences listed, roughly 21% are singletons.

The starting material was peripheral blood mononuclear cells (PBMCs), obtained when the disease was refractory, from a patient treated with antithyroid drugs. V and J are TRBV5-1 and TRBJ2-7; D might be TRBD2 (5 bases). This receptor was taken from a female donor with Graves disease. For the CDR3, the DNA is TGCGCCAGCAGCTTGGCCGAGCGGAGACACGAGCAGTACTTC. Translating it yields CASSLAERRHEQYF.